This T cell receptor (beta chain) was observed in a study of cytomegalovirus exposure and HLA in healthy donors. Study information: Out of 398 genotyped donors, 81% belonged to the Caucasian-associated ancestry cluster.

Comment on this clone: The junction departs from germline at one end; a sequencing error may be responsible. Other DNA sequences from this sample encode an identical CDR3 as well.

The PCR contained 60 Vbeta and 13 Jbeta primers. Assay: immunoSEQ multiplex PCR; the TCRdb copy retains only in-frame clones and omits some. This sample carries approximately 100,000 clones, over 60% of them seen once, and the ten largest clones take about a sixth. The sequenced sample consisted of PBMCs. The TCR sequence derives from a man aged 55 to 70 in good health and CMV-seropositive.

The CDR3: CASMSVSNQPQHF. CDR3 DNA: TGTGCCAGTATGTCCGTTAGCAATCAGCCCCAGCACTTT. This rearrangement joins TRBV19 to TRBJ1-5; D not certain. Germline V gene sequence: CDR1 LNHDA, CDR2 SQIVND (reference sequence). CDR3 length equals 13 residues.